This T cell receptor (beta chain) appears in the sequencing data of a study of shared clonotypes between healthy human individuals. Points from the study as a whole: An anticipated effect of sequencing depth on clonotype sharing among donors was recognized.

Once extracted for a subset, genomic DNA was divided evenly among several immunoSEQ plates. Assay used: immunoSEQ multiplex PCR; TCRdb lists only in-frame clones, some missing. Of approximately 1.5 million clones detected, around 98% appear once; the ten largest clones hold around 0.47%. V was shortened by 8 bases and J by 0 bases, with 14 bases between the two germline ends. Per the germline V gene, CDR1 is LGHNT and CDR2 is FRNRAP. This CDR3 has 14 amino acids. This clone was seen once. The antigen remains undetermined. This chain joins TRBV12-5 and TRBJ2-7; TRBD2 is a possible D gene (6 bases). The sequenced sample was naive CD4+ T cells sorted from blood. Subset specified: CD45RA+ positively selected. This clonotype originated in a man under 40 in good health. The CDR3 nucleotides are TGTGCTAGTTCGCGGGGCCACCACTCCTACGAGCAGTACTTC. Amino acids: CASSRGHHSYEQYF.